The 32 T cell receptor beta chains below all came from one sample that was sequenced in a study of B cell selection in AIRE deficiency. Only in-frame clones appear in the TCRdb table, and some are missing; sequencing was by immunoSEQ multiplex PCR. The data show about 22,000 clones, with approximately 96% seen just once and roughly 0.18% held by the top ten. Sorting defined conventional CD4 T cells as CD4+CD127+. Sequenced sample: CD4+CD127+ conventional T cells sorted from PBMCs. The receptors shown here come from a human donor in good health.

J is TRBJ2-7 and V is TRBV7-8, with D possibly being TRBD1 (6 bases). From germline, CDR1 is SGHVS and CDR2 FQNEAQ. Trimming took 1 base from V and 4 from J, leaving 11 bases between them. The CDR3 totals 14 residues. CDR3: CASSLGTDLYEQYF. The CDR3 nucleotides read TGTGCCAGCAGCTTAGGGACAGATTTATACGAGCAGTACTTC.

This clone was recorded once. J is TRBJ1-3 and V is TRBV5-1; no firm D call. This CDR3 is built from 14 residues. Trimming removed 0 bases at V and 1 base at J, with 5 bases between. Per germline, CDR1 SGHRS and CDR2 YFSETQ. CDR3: CASSLGVSGNTIYF. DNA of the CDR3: TGCGCCAGCAGCTTGGGGGTTTCTGGAAACACCATATATTTT.

CDR3 protein: CASSFRNSNQPQHF. Here the CDR3 DNA reads TGTGCCAGCAGCTTCCGGAATAGCAATCAGCCCCAGCATTTT. The chain recombines TRBV7-9 with TRBJ1-5; D unresolved. V was shortened by 3 bases and J by 0 bases, with 6 bases between the two germline ends. Looked up from germline, CDR1 is SEHNR and CDR2 is FQNEAQ (reference sequence). The CDR3 is 14 residues long.

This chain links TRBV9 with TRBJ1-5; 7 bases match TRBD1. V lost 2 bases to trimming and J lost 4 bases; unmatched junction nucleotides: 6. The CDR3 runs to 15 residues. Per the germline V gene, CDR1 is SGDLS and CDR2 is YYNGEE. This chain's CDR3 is CASSVRDSPNQPQHF. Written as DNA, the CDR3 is TGTGCCAGCAGCGTGCGGGACAGCCCGAATCAGCCCCAGCATTTT.

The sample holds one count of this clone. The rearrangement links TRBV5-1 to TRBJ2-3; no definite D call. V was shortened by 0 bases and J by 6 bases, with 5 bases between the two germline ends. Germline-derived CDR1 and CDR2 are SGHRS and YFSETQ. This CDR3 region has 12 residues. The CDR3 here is CASSLGADTQYF. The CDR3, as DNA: TGCGCCAGCAGCTTGGGTGCGGATACGCAGTATTTT.

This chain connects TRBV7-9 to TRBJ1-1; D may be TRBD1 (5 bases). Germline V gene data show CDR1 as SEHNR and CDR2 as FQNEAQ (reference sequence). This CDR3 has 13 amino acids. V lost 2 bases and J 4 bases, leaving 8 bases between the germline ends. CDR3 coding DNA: TGTGCCAGCAGCTTACAGGGCTCCACTGAAGCTTTCTTT. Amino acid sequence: CASSLQGSTEAFF.

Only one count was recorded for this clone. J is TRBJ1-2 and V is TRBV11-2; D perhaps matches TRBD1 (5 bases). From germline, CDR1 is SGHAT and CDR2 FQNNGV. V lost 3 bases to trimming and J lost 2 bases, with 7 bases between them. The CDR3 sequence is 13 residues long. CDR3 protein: CASSLGGNYGYTF. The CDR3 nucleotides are TGTGCCAGCAGCTTGGGGGGAAACTATGGCTACACCTTC.

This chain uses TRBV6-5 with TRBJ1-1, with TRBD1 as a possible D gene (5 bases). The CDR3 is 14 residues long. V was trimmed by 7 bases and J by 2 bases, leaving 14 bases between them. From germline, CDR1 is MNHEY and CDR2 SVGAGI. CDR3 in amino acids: CASKIPGLNTEAFF. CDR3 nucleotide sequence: TGTGCCAGCAAAATACCGGGACTTAACACTGAAGCTTTCTTT.

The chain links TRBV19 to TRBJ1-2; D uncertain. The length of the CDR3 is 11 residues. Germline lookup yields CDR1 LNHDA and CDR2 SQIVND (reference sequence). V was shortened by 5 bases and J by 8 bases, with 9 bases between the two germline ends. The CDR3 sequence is CASSARSGYTF. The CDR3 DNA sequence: TGTGCCAGTAGTGCCAGGTCCGGCTACACCTTC.

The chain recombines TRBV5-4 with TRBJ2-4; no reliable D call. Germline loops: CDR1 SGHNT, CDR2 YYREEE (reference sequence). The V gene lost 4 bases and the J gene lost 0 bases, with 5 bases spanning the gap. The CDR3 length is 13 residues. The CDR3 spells CASSAEAKNIQYF. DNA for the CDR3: TGTGCCAGCAGCGCCGAAGCCAAAAACATTCAGTACTTC.

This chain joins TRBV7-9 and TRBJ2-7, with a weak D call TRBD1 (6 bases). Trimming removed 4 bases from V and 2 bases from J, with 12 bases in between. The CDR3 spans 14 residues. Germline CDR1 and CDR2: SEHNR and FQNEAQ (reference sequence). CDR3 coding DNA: TGTGCCAGCAGCTCTCGACAGGATACCTACGAGCAGTACTTC. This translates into CASSSRQDTYEQYF.

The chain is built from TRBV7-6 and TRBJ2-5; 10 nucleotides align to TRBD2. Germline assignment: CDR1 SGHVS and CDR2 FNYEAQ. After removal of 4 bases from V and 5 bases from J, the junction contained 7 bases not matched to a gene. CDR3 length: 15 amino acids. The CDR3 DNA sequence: TGTGCCAGCAGCTCCGGACTAGCGGAGAGGGAGACCCAGTACTTC. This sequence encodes CASSSGLAERETQYF. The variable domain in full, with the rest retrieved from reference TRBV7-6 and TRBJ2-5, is GAGVSQSPRYKVTKRGQDVALRCDPISGHVSLYWYRQALGQGPEFLTYFNYEAQQDKSGLPNDRFSAERPEGSISTLTIQRTEQRDSAMYRCASSSGLAERETQYFGPGTRLLVL.

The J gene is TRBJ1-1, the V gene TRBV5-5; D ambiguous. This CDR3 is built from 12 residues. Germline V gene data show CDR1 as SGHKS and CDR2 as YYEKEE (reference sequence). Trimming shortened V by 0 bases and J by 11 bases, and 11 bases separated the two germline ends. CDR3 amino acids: CASSLAAYGAFF. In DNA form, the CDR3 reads TGTGCCAGCAGCTTGGCGGCGTACGGGGCTTTCTTT.

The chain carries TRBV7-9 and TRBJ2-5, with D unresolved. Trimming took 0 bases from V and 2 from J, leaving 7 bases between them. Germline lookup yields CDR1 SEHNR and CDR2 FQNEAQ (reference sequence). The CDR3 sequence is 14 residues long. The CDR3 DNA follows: TGTGCCAGCAGCTTAGCGCTGGGGCAAGAGACCCAGTACTTC. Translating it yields CASSLALGQETQYF. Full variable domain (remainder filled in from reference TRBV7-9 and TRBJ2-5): DTGVSQNPRHKITKRGQNVTFRCDPISEHNRLYWYRQTLGQGPEFLTYFQNEAQLEKSRLLSDRFSAERPKGSFSTLEIQRTEQGDSAMYLCASSLALGQETQYFGPGTRLLVL.

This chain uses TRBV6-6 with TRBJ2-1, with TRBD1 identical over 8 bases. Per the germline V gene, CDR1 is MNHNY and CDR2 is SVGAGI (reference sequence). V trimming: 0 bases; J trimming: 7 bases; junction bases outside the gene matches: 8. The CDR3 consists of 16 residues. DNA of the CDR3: TGTGCCAGCAGTTACTCTACCGGGACAGGCTATAATGAGCAGTTCTTC. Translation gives CASSYSTGTGYNEQFF.

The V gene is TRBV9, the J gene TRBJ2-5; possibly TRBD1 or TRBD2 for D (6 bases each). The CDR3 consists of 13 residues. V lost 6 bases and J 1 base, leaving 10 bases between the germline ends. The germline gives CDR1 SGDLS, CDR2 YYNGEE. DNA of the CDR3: TGTGCCAGCAACAGGGAGGTCCAAGAGACCCAGTACTTC. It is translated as CASNREVQETQYF. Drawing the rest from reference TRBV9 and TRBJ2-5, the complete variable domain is DSGVTQTPKHLITATGQRVTLRCSPRSGDLSVYWYQQSLDQGLQFLIQYYNGEERAKGNILERFSAQQFPDLHSELNLSSLELGDSALYFCASNREVQETQYFGPGTRLLVL.

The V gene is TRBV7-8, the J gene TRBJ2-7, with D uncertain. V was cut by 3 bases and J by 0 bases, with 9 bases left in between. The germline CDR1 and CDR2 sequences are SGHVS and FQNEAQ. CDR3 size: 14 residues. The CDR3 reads CASSFQADSYEQYF. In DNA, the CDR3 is TGTGCCAGCAGCTTCCAGGCGGACTCCTACGAGCAGTACTTC. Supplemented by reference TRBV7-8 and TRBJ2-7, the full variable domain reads GAGVSQSPRYKVAKRGQDVALRCDPISGHVSLFWYQQALGQGPEFLTYFQNEAQLDKSGLPSDRFFAERPEGSVSTLKIQRTQQEDSAVYLCASSFQADSYEQYFGPGTRLTVT.

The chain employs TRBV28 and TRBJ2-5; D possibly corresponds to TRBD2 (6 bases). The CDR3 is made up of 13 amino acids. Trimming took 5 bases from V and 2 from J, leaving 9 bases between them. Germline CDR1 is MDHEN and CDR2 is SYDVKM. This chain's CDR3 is CASSRDWQETQYF. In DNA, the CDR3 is TGTGCCAGCAGTCGGGACTGGCAAGAGACCCAGTACTTC.

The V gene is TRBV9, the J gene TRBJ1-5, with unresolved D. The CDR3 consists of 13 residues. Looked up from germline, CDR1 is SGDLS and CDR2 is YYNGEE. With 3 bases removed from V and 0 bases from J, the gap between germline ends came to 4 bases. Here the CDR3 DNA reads TGTGCCAGCAGCGGGGATAGCAATCAGCCCCAGCATTTT. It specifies CASSGDSNQPQHF. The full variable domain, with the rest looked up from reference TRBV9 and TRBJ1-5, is DSGVTQTPKHLITATGQRVTLRCSPRSGDLSVYWYQQSLDQGLQFLIQYYNGEERAKGNILERFSAQQFPDLHSELNLSSLELGDSALYFCASSGDSNQPQHFGDGTRLSIL.

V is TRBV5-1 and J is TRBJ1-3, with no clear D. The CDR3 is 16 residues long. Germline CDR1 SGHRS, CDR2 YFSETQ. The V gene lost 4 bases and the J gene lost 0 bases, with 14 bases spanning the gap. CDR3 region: CASSPRGLDSGNTIYF. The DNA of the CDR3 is TGCGCCAGCAGCCCCCGGGGTTTGGACTCTGGAAACACCATATATTTT. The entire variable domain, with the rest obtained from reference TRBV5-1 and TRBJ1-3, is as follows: KAGVTQTPRYLIKTRGQQVTLSCSPISGHRSVSWYQQTPGQGLQFLFEYFSETQRNKGNFPGRFSGRQFSNSRSEMNVSTLELGDSALYLCASSPRGLDSGNTIYFGEGSWLTVV.

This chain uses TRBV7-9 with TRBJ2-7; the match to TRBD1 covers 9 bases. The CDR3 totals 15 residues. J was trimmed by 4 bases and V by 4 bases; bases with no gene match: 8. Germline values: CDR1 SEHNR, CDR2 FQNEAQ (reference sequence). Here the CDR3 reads CASSSKWGQGYEQYF. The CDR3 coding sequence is TGTGCCAGCAGCTCTAAATGGGGACAGGGATACGAGCAGTACTTC.

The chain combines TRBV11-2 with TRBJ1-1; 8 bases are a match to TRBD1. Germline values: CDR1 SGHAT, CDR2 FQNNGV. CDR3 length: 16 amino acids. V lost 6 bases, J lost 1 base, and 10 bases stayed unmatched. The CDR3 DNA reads TGTGCCAGCAGATCTAGACCGGGACAGGAGAACACTGAAGCTTTCTTT. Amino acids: CASRSRPGQENTEAFF.

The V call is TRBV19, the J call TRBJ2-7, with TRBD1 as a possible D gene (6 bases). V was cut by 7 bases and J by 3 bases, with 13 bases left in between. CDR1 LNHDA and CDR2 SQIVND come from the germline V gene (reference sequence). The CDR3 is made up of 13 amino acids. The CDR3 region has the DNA TGTGCCAGTACCAGGGGTCCCAACTACGAGCAGTACTTC. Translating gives CASTRGPNYEQYF. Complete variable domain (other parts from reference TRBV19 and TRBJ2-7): DGGITQSPKYLFRKEGQNVTLSCEQNLNHDAMYWYRQDPGQGLRLIYYSQIVNDFQKGDIAEGYSVSREKKESFPLTVTSAQKNPTAFYLCASTRGPNYEQYFGPGTRLTVT.

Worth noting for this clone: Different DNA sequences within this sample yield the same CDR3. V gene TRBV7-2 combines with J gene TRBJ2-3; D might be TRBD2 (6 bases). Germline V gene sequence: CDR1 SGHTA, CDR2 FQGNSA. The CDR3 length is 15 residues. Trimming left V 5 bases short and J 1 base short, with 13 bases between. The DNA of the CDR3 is TGTGCCAGCAGCCTGGCTTCGGGGGGCACAGATACGCAGTATTTT. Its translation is CASSLASGGTDTQYF.

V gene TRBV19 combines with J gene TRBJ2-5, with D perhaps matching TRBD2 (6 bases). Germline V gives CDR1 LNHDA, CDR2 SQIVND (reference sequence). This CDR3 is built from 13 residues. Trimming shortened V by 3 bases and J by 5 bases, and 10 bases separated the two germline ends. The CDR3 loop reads CASSIGGVETQYF. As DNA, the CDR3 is TGTGCCAGTAGTATTGGAGGGGTGGAGACCCAGTACTTC.

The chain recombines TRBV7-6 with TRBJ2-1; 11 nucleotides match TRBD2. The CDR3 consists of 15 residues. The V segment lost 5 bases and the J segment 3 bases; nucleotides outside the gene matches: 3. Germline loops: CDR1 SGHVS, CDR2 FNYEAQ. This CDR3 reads CASSPLAGGYNEQFF. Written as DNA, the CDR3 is TGTGCCAGCAGCCCTCTAGCGGGGGGCTACAATGAGCAGTTCTTC.

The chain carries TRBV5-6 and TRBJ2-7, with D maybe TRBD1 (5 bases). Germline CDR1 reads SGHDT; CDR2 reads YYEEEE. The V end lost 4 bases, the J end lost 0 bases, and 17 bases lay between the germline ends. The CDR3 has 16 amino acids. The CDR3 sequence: CASSEAGSPSSYEQYF. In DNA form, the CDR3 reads TGTGCCAGCAGCGAAGCAGGGTCCCCCAGCTCCTACGAGCAGTACTTC.

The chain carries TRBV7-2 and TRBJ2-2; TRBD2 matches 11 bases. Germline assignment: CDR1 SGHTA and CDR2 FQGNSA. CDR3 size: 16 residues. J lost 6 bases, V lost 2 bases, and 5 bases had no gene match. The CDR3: CASSLNSGGAAGELFF. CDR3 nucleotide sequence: TGTGCCAGCAGCTTAAATAGCGGGGGGGCCGCCGGGGAGCTGTTTTTT. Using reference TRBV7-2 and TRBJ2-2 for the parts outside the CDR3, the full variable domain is GAGVSQSPSNKVTEKGKDVELRCDPISGHTALYWYRQSLGQGLEFLIYFQGNSAPDKSGLPSDRFSAERTGGSVSTLTIQRTQQEDSAVYLCASSLNSGGAAGELFFGEGSRLTVL.

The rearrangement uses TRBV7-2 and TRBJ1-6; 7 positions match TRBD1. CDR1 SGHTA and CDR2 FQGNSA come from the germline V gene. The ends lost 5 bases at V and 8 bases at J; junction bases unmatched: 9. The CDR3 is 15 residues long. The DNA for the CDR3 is TGTGCCAGCAGCAGGATACAGGGGTCCGATTCACCCCTCCACTTT. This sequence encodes CASSRIQGSDSPLHF. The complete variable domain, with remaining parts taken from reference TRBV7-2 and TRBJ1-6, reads GAGVSQSPSNKVTEKGKDVELRCDPISGHTALYWYRQSLGQGLEFLIYFQGNSAPDKSGLPSDRFSAERTGGSVSTLTIQRTQQEDSAVYLCASSRIQGSDSPLHFGNGTRLTVT.

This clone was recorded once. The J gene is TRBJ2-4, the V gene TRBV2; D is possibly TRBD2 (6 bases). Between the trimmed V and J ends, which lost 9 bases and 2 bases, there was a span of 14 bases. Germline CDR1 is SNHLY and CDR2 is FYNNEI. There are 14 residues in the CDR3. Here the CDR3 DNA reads TGTGCCAGTCTTCCGGGGGTCTCCAAAAACATTCAGTACTTC. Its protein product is CASLPGVSKNIQYF.

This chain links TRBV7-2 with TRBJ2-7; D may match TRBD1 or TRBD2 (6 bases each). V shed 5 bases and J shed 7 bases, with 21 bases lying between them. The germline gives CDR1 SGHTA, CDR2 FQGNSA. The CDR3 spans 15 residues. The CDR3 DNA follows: TGTGCCAGCAGCCCCCCGGGGGCTAGCCTGGGGGAGCAGTACTTC. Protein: CASSPPGASLGEQYF.

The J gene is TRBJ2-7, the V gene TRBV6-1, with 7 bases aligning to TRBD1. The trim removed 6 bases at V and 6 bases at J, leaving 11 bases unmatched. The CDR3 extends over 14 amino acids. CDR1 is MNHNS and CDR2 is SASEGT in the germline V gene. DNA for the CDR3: TGTGCCAGCAGAGACGACAGGGTTAACGGCGAGCAGTACTTC. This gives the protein CASRDDRVNGEQYF.